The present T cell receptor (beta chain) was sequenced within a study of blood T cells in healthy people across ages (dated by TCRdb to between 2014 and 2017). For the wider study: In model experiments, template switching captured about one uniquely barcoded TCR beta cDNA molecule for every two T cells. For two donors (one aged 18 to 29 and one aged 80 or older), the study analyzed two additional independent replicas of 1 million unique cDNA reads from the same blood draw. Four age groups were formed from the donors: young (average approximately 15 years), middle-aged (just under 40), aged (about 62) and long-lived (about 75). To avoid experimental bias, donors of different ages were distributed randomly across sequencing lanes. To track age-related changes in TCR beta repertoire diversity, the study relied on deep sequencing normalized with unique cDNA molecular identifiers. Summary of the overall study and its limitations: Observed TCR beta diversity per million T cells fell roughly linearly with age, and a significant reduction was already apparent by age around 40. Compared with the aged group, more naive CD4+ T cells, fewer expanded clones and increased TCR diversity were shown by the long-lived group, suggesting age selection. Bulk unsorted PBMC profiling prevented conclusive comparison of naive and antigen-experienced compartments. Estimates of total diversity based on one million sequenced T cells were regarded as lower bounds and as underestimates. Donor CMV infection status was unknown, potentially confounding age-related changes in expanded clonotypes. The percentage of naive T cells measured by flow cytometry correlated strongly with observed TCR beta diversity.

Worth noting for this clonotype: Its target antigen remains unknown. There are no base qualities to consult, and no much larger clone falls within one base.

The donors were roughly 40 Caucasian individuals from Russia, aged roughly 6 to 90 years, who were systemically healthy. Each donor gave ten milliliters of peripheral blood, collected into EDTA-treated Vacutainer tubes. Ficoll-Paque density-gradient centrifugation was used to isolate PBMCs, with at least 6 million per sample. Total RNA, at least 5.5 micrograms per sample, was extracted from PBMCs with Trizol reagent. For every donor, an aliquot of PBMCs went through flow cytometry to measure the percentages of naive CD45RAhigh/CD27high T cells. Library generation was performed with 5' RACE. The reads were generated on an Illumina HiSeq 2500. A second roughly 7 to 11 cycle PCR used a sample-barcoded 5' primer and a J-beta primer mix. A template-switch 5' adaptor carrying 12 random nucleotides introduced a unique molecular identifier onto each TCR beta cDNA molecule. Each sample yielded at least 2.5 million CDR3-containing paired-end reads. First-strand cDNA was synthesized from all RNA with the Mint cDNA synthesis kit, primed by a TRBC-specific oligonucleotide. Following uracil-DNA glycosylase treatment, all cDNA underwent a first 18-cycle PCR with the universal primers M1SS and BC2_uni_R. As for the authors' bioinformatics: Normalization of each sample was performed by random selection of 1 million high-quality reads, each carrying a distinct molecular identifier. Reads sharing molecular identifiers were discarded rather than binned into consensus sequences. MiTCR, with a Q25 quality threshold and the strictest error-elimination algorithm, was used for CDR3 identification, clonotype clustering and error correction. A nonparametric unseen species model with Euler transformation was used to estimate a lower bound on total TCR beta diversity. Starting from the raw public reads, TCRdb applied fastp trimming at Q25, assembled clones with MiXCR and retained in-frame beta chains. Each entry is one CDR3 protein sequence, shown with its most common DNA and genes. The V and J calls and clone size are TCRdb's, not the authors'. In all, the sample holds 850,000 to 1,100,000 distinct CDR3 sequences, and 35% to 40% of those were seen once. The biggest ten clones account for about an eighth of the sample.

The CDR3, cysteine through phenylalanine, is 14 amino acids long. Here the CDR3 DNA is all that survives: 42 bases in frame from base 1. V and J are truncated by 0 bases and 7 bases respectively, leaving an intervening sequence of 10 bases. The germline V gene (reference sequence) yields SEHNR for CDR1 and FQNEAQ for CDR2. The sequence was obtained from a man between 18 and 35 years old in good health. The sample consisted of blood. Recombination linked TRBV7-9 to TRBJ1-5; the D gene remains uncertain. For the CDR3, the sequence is CASSLAGTSQPQHF. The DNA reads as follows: TGTGCCAGCAGCTTAGCCGGTACGTCGCAGCCCCAGCATTTT.